This record looks at one T cell receptor beta chain sequence and its context. Its antigen remains unidentified. There are 16 residues in the CDR3. The V gene's germline CDR1 is SGHAT and CDR2 FQDESV (reference sequence). V lost 5 bases and J 0 bases, leaving 14 bases between the germline ends. Profiling relied on immunoSEQ multiplex PCR, and the TCRdb table lists in-frame clones only, not all of them. In the table there are about 1.5 million clones, approximately 98% of which are singletons. This sample is drawn from a study of shared clonotypes between healthy human individuals. General study findings and limits: Despite large depth, sorted-subset datasets appeared incompletely sequenced.

Division of CD4+ cells produced a CD45RA+ naive subset and a CD45RA-negative memory subset. Material: naive CD4+ T cells sorted from blood. Subset defined: CD45RA+ positively selected. The J gene is TRBJ1-5, the V gene TRBV11-1; D remains ambiguous. The TCR was taken from a man aged 25-45 years in good health. CDR3 DNA sequence: TGTGCCAGCAGCCCCCCTTTAGAGTATAGCAATCAGCCCCAGCATTTT. Encoded protein: CASSPPLEYSNQPQHF.